What follows describes a single T cell receptor (beta chain). What it recognizes is unknown. The data belong to a study of T cells after yellow fever vaccination. Study at large: SMART-Seq v4 Ultra Low Input prepared the low-cell-number fractions. Regarding the study as a whole: Clones that expanded after primary vaccination mostly reappeared after the booster (over 95% CD4, roughly 87% CD8).

The V and J ends lost 2 bases and 14 bases, in that order; junction bases with no gene match: 12. The CDR3 is 15 amino acids. Looked up from germline, CDR1 is SGHTA and CDR2 is FQGTGA. TCRdb recomputed calls from the 5' RACE reads with MiXCR, one row per CDR3 protein. The sample has about 340,000 distinct CDR3 sequences; roughly 9.4% are singletons. This chain connects TRBV7-3 to TRBJ2-1; 10 bases are a match to TRBD1. The sequencing used PBMCs, collected on the day of the first yellow fever vaccination. This receptor was obtained from a man in his late teens or twenties who received the YFV17D yellow fever vaccine. For the CDR3, the DNA is TGTGCCAGCAGCTTAGCCGGGACAGGGGACTCACGGGAGTTCTTC. It is translated as CASSLAGTGDSREFF.